The clone carrying this T cell receptor (beta chain) was recorded many times. What it binds is not known. The data belong to a study of metastatic and nonmetastatic thyroid tumors. Overall study context: Comparison of repertoires was carried out across blood and tumor or nodule tissue from malignant and benign thyroid patients. Study outcomes and limitations: Benign nodules were reported to have significantly lower TCR beta diversity than malignant thyroid tumors, in blood and tumor.

CDR1 SGHRS and CDR2 YFSETQ come from the germline V gene. CDR3 size: 15 residues. The V segment lost 4 bases and the J segment 6 bases; nucleotides outside the gene matches: 4. Original handling: Differences in CDR3 between clinicopathological groups were drawn on to build a classifier intended to discriminate distant-metastatic papillary thyroid cancer patients. TCRdb reassembled clones from the PCR reads with MiXCR. TCRdb assigned the V and J calls; the authors' analysis was not used. This repertoire shows about 27,000 clones, about 13% found once; its top ten account for approximately 17%. Thyroid surgery had not been preceded by any treatment in any patient.

The sequenced material came from blood. The receptor was isolated from a female donor with papillary thyroid cancer or a benign thyroid nodule (not recorded which). Some clones in this sample may be carry-over from other donors' samples. The V and J genes are TRBV5-1 and TRBJ2-3; 14 positions match TRBD2. The CDR3 region has the DNA TGCGCCAGCAGCCCGGGACTAGCGGGAGCGGATACGCAGTATTTT. It is translated as CASSPGLAGADTQYF. The variable domain in full, completed from reference TRBV5-1 and TRBJ2-3, reads KAGVTQTPRYLIKTRGQQVTLSCSPISGHRSVSWYQQTPGQGLQFLFEYFSETQRNKGNFPGRFSGRQFSNSRSEMNVSTLELGDSALYLCASSPGLAGADTQYFGPGTRLTVL.